The entry that follows covers one TCR beta chain sequence. Its cognate antigen is unknown. This specimen includes other DNA sequences encoding the same CDR3. The data derive from a study of shared clonotypes between healthy human individuals. The overall study: Donors consisted of a couple of women and a few men between 18 and 49.

Source study methods: Junction-only sequences without quality scores were provided by ImmunoSEQ, so filtering was different. Repertoires were generated with immunoSEQ multiplex PCR, while TCRdb's copy carries only in-frame clones and drops some. Clone size and the V and J calls come from that table; the DNA yielded D and trimming. Among around 550,000 clones listed, approximately 95% were seen once. Findings and limits, study-wide: About 5% of naive CD4 clonotypes were shared across four donors.

The CDR3 loop spans 15 amino acids. After removal of 0 bases from V and 3 bases from J, the junction contained 1 base not matched to a gene. Germline lookup yields CDR1 SGHTS and CDR2 YDEGEE. Naivety among CD8 cells was defined by CD45RO negativity and positive CCR7 selection, thereby excluding terminally differentiated effector memory CD45RA+ cells. The TCR comes from a woman in her 30s in good health. J is TRBJ2-1 and V is TRBV5-8, with 9 bases identical to TRBD1. What was sequenced was naive CD8+ T cells sorted from blood. CDR3 in amino acids: CASSLGTGVYNEQFF. In nucleotides, the CDR3 is TGTGCCAGCAGCTTGGGGACAGGGGTCTACAATGAGCAGTTCTTC.